These 28 T cell receptor beta chains share one sample of origin, sequenced in a study of cytomegalovirus exposure and HLA in healthy donors. With 60 Vbeta and 13 Jbeta primers, the PCR was carried out. Repertoires were generated with immunoSEQ multiplex PCR, while TCRdb's copy carries only in-frame clones and drops some. The table has about 230,000 clones, over 70% seen once. The sequencing sample was made of PBMCs. These receptors were obtained from a woman in her sixties in good health and CMV-seropositive.

The genes are TRBV7-2 and TRBJ2-1; TRBD2 might be the D (5 bases). Between the trimmed V and J ends, which lost 5 bases and 6 bases, there was a span of 14 bases. This CDR3 is 14 amino acids long. Germline assignment: CDR1 SGHTA and CDR2 FQGNSA. The CDR3 sequence is CASSLLLGLNEQFF. Written as DNA, the CDR3 is TGTGCCAGCAGCCTACTTCTTGGACTCAATGAGCAGTTCTTC. The variable domain in full, with the rest retrieved from reference TRBV7-2 and TRBJ2-1, is GAGVSQSPSNKVTEKGKDVELRCDPISGHTALYWYRQSLGQGLEFLIYFQGNSAPDKSGLPSDRFSAERTGGSVSTLTIQRTQQEDSAVYLCASSLLLGLNEQFFGPGTRLTVL.

The rearrangement joins TRBV4-1 to TRBJ2-7, with 8 bases identical to TRBD2. The germline CDR1 and CDR2 sequences are MGHRA and YSYEKL. Unmatched junction bases numbered 10, after V lost 4 bases and J lost 5 bases. The CDR3 loop spans 15 amino acids. CDR3 loop: CASSPATSERDEQYF. The DNA of the CDR3 is TGCGCCAGCAGCCCTGCGACTAGCGAGCGGGACGAGCAGTACTTC.

The chain recombines TRBV6-5 with TRBJ2-4; tentatively, D is TRBD1 (6 bases). Germline CDR1 MNHEY, CDR2 SVGAGI. This CDR3 is 15 amino acids long. Trimming pared 0 bases from V and 5 bases from J, leaving 11 bases between. The CDR3 DNA sequence: TGTGCCAGCAGTTACTCTGGGGGCAACCAAAACATTCAGTACTTC. Protein product: CASSYSGGNQNIQYF.

The V and J genes are TRBV5-6 and TRBJ1-5, with D perhaps TRBD1 (5 bases). Germline V CDR1 and CDR2: SGHDT, YYEEEE. The CDR3 runs 15 residues. V dropped 3 bases and J dropped 2 bases, with 12 bases sitting between them. This CDR3 is CASSSLGGGNQPQHF. The CDR3 nucleotides are TGTGCCAGCAGCTCCCTGGGGGGTGGCAATCAGCCCCAGCATTTT.

This chain joins TRBV2 and TRBJ2-7; 8 nucleotides align to TRBD1. This CDR3 comprises 12 residues. J was trimmed by 0 bases and V by 11 bases; bases with no gene match: 3. CDR1 and CDR2 from the germline V gene are SNHLY and FYNNEI. CDR3 DNA: TGTGCCGGAGACAGGGGCTCCTACGAGCAGTACTTC. The encoded protein is CAGDRGSYEQYF. Using reference TRBV2 and TRBJ2-7 for the parts outside the CDR3, the full variable domain is EPEVTQTPSHQVTQMGQEVILRCVPISNHLYFYWYRQILGQKVEFLVSFYNNEISEKSEIFDDQFSVERPDGSNFTLKIRSTKLEDSAMYFCAGDRGSYEQYFGPGTRLTVT.

The table lists this clone with a count of one. The chain recombines TRBV10-3 with TRBJ1-2, with D tentatively TRBD1 (5 bases). V dropped 4 bases and J dropped 8 bases, with 20 bases sitting between them. Germline CDR1 and CDR2: ENHRY and SYGVKD. The CDR3 length is 15 residues. CDR3 loop: CAISAPAGGVRGYTF. For the CDR3, the DNA is TGTGCCATCAGTGCCCCCGCGGGGGGGGTAAGGGGCTACACCTTC.

This chain joins TRBV9 and TRBJ1-5, with 7 nucleotides matching TRBD1. The germline gives CDR1 SGDLS, CDR2 YYNGEE. This CDR3 spans 15 amino acids. With V trimmed by 4 bases and J by 6 bases, 10 bases remained unmatched. The CDR3 sequence: CASSPSDRARQPQHF. For the CDR3, the DNA is TGTGCCAGCAGCCCATCCGACAGGGCACGTCAGCCCCAGCATTTT.

The table lists this clone with a few counts. The CDR3 spells CASSTYTGELFF. The CDR3 bases are TGTGCCAGCAGCACATACACCGGGGAGCTGTTTTTT. V usage is TRBV7-3 and J usage is TRBJ2-2, with D hard to call. The CDR3 runs 12 residues. Germline-derived CDR1 and CDR2 are SGHTA and FQGTGA. The V gene lost 5 bases and the J gene lost 3 bases, with 4 bases spanning the gap.

In this sample, this clone turned up a few times. The V gene is TRBV6-1, the J gene TRBJ1-1; weak D call: TRBD1 (5 bases). From germline, CDR1 is MNHNS and CDR2 SASEGT. The CDR3 loop spans 14 amino acids. V lost 5 bases and J 0 bases, leaving 10 bases between the germline ends. CDR3 region: CASSLTALNTEAFF. The CDR3 DNA is TGTGCCAGCAGTTTGACAGCCCTGAACACTGAAGCTTTCTTT.

The V call is TRBV6-1, the J call TRBJ2-7; 7 bases map to TRBD2. The CDR3 has 14 amino acids. Germline V gene lookup returns CDR1 MNHNS and CDR2 SASEGT. Losses at the gene ends were 5 bases for V and 1 base for J; bases not matched to a gene: 5. The CDR3 sequence is CASSYRRGSYEQYF. The CDR3 nucleotides are TGTGCCAGCAGTTATAGGCGGGGGTCCTACGAGCAGTACTTC.

In its sample, this clone was seen once. The conserved final phenylalanine or tryptophan is absent from the CDR3, which likely points to a read error. V is TRBV11-2 and J is TRBJ1-2; D unclear. CDR1 and CDR2 (germline): SGHAT, FQNNGV. This CDR3 comprises 15 residues. V lost 4 bases and J lost 8, with 20 bases in between. The CDR3 region is CASSSSGEPSGGYTL. DNA of the CDR3: TGTGCCAGCAGCTCTAGCGGGGAGCCCTCTGGGGGCTACACCCTC.

This clone was seen only a few times. The J gene is TRBJ2-7, the V gene TRBV5-6, with TRBD1 matching over 12 bases. V trimming: 5 bases; J trimming: 6 bases; junction bases outside the gene matches: 6. The CDR3 has 14 residues. Germline assignment: CDR1 SGHDT and CDR2 YYEEEE. DNA of the CDR3: TGTGCCAGCAGGTCCGGGACAGGGGGCTCCGAGCAGTACTTC. Protein sequence: CASRSGTGGSEQYF.

The table lists this clone with a few counts. The chain has TRBV14 and TRBJ2-3; weak D call: TRBD2 (6 bases). V lost 1 base, J lost 0 bases, and 8 bases lay in between. Germline values: CDR1 SGHDN, CDR2 FVKESK. The CDR3 extends over 15 amino acids. The CDR3 coding sequence is TGTGCCAGCAGCCAAGTAGGGACTAGCACAGATACGCAGTATTTT. Amino acid sequence: CASSQVGTSTDTQYF.

This clone was recorded once. CDR3 in DNA: TGCGCCAGCAGCCAAGAGGTGGGGGGGCCAAGTTGGCAGTTCTTC. This translates into CASSQEVGGPSWQFF. J is TRBJ2-1 and V is TRBV4-3; maybe TRBD2 (7 bases). Germline V gives CDR1 LGHNA, CDR2 YSLEER. The CDR3 is made up of 15 amino acids. Between the trimmed V and J ends, which lost 0 bases and 12 bases, there was a span of 18 bases.

This clone was counted between two and nine times. The J gene is TRBJ1-1, the V gene TRBV5-1, with 7 bases matching TRBD1. Losses at the gene ends were 2 bases for V and 7 bases for J; bases not matched to a gene: 14. The germline V gene has CDR1 SGHRS and CDR2 YFSETQ. The CDR3 is 16 residues long. CDR3 nucleotides: TGCGCCAGCAGCTTAGGATCGTCGGGGCCAGGGGGTGAAGCTTTCTTT. Its translation: CASSLGSSGPGGEAFF.

This rearrangement joins TRBV14 to TRBJ2-1, with D possibly being TRBD1 (6 bases). Germline V gene data show CDR1 as SGHDN and CDR2 as FVKESK. CDR3 length: 14 amino acids. Trimming left V 4 bases short and J 5 bases short, with 12 bases between. The CDR3 loop reads CASSPPDRNNEQFF. The DNA for the CDR3 is TGTGCCAGCAGCCCCCCTGACAGGAACAATGAGCAGTTCTTC.

This sequence joins TRBV7-2 and TRBJ1-2, with 7 bases identical to TRBD1. The CDR3 sequence is 15 residues long. Germline V gene data show CDR1 as SGHTA and CDR2 as FQGNSA. The V and J ends lost 4 bases and 5 bases, in that order; junction bases with no gene match: 10. CDR3 nucleotides: TGTGCCAGCAGCTCGTCTATAGTCAGGGGGTATGGCTACACCTTC. It encodes CASSSSIVRGYGYTF.

In its sample, this clone was seen once. The rearrangement uses TRBV29-1 and TRBJ1-1; D is undetermined. This CDR3 spans 11 amino acids. Trimming took off 0 bases at V and 7 bases at J, with 6 bases between the two ends. Germline V gene sequence: CDR1 SQVTM, CDR2 ANQGSEA. The CDR3 nucleotides read TGCAGCGTTGAAGATTCGGTTGAAGCTTTCTTT. Its translation: CSVEDSVEAFF.

The CDR3: CASSLVSNQPQHF. The CDR3 coding sequence is TGTGCCAGCAGTCTAGTTAGCAATCAGCCCCAGCATTTT. The V gene is TRBV6-1, the J gene TRBJ1-5; D gene unclear. Trimming took 5 bases from V and 0 from J, leaving 5 bases between them. CDR1 is MNHNS and CDR2 is SASEGT in the germline V gene. The CDR3 length is 13 residues.

The chain joins TRBV5-3 to TRBJ2-2, with D possibly TRBD2 on 5 matching bases. TRBV5-3 is an open reading frame, and its role is uncertain. V was cut by 4 bases and J by 6 bases, with 16 bases left in between. This CDR3 comprises 15 residues. The CDR3 DNA sequence: TGTGCCAGAAGCAAGCCGGTGAGGGAATCCGGGGAGCTGTTTTTT. Translated: CARSKPVRESGELFF.

Details on this clone: At one end the junction does not follow the germline gene, possibly because of a read error. The J gene is TRBJ1-1, the V gene TRBV7-9, with TRBD1 identical over 7 bases. The CDR3 runs 16 residues. CDR1 and CDR2 (germline): SEHNR, FQNEAQ (reference sequence). In DNA, the CDR3 is TGTTCCAGCAGCCCCGGGTCAGGGGGTCGGGACACTGAAGCTTTCTTT. Translation gives CSSSPGSGGRDTEAFF.

This chain links TRBV14 with TRBJ1-6; 8 bases map to TRBD1. CDR1 and CDR2 from the germline V gene are SGHDN and FVKESK. There are 14 residues in the CDR3. With V trimmed by 2 bases and J by 12 bases, 6 bases remained unmatched. CDR3 region: CASSQNQGAVPLHF. CDR3 DNA sequence: TGTGCCAGCAGCCAAAATCAGGGGGCGGTACCCCTCCACTTT.

In this sample, this clone turned up a few times. The rearrangement joins TRBV5-1 to TRBJ1-5; D call uncertain. V was trimmed by 0 bases and J by 9 bases, leaving 10 bases between them. The CDR3 length is 13 residues. Germline CDR1 reads SGHRS; CDR2 reads YFSETQ. CDR3 sequence (DNA): TGCGCCAGCAGCTTGGGGACGGCGGGGCCCCAGCATTTT. Translated: CASSLGTAGPQHF.

The chain couples TRBV11-2 to TRBJ2-1, with unresolved D. The CDR3 is 16 residues long. Germline V gene lookup returns CDR1 SGHAT and CDR2 FQNNGV. V was shortened by 2 bases and J by 0 bases, with 11 bases between the two germline ends. Here the CDR3 DNA reads TGTGCCAGCAGCTTAAGGCGCGGAAGCTCCTACAATGAGCAGTTCTTC. Its translation: CASSLRRGSSYNEQFF.

The chain recombines TRBV2 with TRBJ1-1; D is ambiguous. V was pared by 4 bases and J by 0 bases, with 9 bases between. CDR1 is SNHLY, CDR2 FYNNEI, per germline. The CDR3 has 14 residues. CDR3 coding DNA: TGTGCCAGCAGTGCCCTAAGTATGAACACTGAAGCTTTCTTT. Translation: CASSALSMNTEAFF.

The J gene is TRBJ1-6, the V gene TRBV4-2, with D hard to call. CDR1 LGHNA and CDR2 YNFKEQ come from the germline V gene. The CDR3 loop spans 15 amino acids. V gave up 1 base and J gave up 6 bases, with 10 bases separating them. The CDR3 is CASSQARGFNSPLHF. CDR3 in DNA: TGTGCCAGCAGCCAAGCGAGAGGGTTTAATTCACCCCTCCACTTT.

This clone was seen more than once but under ten times. The rearrangement uses TRBV5-4 and TRBJ1-4, with 10 bases matching TRBD1. The CDR3 has 14 amino acids. The V segment lost 4 bases and the J segment 8 bases; nucleotides outside the gene matches: 5. Germline lookup yields CDR1 SGHNT and CDR2 YYREEE (reference sequence). CDR3 amino acids: CASSHGTGEEKLFF. DNA for the CDR3: TGTGCCAGCAGCCACGGGACAGGGGAAGAAAAACTGTTTTTT.

The chain has TRBV7-6 and TRBJ1-2, with D possibly TRBD1 on 6 matching bases. The CDR3 covers 16 residues. Trimming cost V 6 bases and J 5 bases, with 22 bases left between them. Germline loops: CDR1 SGHVS, CDR2 FNYEAQ. The CDR3, as DNA: TGTGCCAGCAGTTCATGGGGGGGCGCCTCGGGGTATGGCTACACCTTC. Translating gives CASSSWGGASGYGYTF.